This T cell receptor (beta chain) was captured by sequencing in a study of spatial heterogeneity in lung cancer. Study-level results: Blood showed ubiquitous tumor TCRs more often at resection than at routine follow-up.

This clonotype has a handful of counts. Its antigen remains unidentified. A unique molecular identifier was attached to every TCR cDNA molecule. TCRdb independently ran MiXCR on the 5' RACE reads; one entry per CDR3 protein. This sample carries fewer than 45,000 distinct CDR3 sequences, approximately 7% of them seen once, and the ten largest clones take around 43%. Between the trimmed V and J ends, which lost 8 bases and 3 bases, there was a span of 8 bases. The germline V gene encodes CDR1 MNHNY and CDR2 SVGAGI (reference sequence). The CDR3 has 12 amino acids. Time point given: sample taken at primary tumor resection. Unsorted whole RNA from tumor, nontumor lung or frozen PBMC underwent sequencing. There were 65 or so donors, all of them untreated patients with early-stage non-small cell lung cancer.

The sequencing used PBMCs, collected at surgery. The clonotype comes from a female donor with early-stage non-small cell lung cancer. The gene calls are TRBV6-6 and TRBJ1-5; tentative D call: TRBD1 (5 bases). CDR3 amino acids: CASGQPNQPQHF. CDR3 DNA: TGTGCCAGCGGACAACCCAATCAGCCCCAGCATTTT.